What follows are 29 T cell receptor beta chains derived from one specimen sequenced in a study of control samples from healthy donors and cancer patients. The method was immunoSEQ multiplex PCR; TCRdb's version includes in-frame clones alone and lacks a portion of them. This sample has roughly 150,000 clones, with 89% found just once. Source material: blood. The receptors were gathered from a man in his thirties or forties in good health.

The V call is TRBV12-3 or TRBV12-4, the J call TRBJ2-5; D is ambiguous. V was shortened by 3 bases and J by 7 bases, with 12 bases between the two germline ends. The CDR3 is made up of 13 amino acids. The CDR3 sequence is CASSFYQDATQYF. In nucleotides, the CDR3 is TGTGCCAGCAGTTTTTATCAGGACGCGACCCAGTACTTC.

The chain combines TRBV5-6 with TRBJ1-1; no reliable D call. This CDR3 has 14 amino acids. Trimming removed 1 base from V and 0 bases from J, with 7 bases in between. CDR1 and CDR2 from the germline V gene are SGHDT and YYEEEE. The CDR3 here is CASSLFLLNTEAFF. CDR3 sequence (DNA): TGTGCCAGCAGCTTGTTTCTCTTGAACACTGAAGCTTTCTTT.

The chain employs TRBV6-5 and TRBJ1-2; D not certain. Trimming removed 6 bases from V and 8 bases from J, with 19 bases in between. Germline CDR1 is MNHEY and CDR2 is SVGAGI. CDR3 length equals 14 residues. The CDR3, as DNA: TGTGCCAGCAGAAATACTGGACCCCTGACCGGCTACACCTTC. This gives the protein CASRNTGPLTGYTF.

The V gene is TRBV5-1, the J gene TRBJ2-5; possible D gene TRBD2, 5 bases. Trimming stripped 1 base from V and 1 base from J, with 14 bases between. This CDR3 has 16 amino acids. Germline V gene data show CDR1 as SGHRS and CDR2 as YFSETQ. Here the CDR3 reads CASSLPQASGQETQYF. The DNA for the CDR3 is TGCGCCAGCAGCTTGCCTCAGGCGAGCGGCCAAGAGACCCAGTACTTC.

The CDR3 protein is CASSHEPGQTYEQYF. In DNA, the CDR3 is TGCGCCAGCAGCCACGAACCGGGACAGACCTACGAGCAGTACTTC. V and J are TRBV4-1 and TRBJ2-7, with TRBD1 matching over 7 bases. There are 15 residues in the CDR3. V shed 3 bases, J shed 2 bases, and the junction held 7 bases outside the gene matches. Germline assignment: CDR1 MGHRA and CDR2 YSYEKL.

The chain links TRBV4-3 to TRBJ2-1, with D possibly matching TRBD2 (7 bases). The CDR3 is 15 residues long. The germline gives CDR1 LGHNA, CDR2 YSLEER. Deletions cut 4 bases from V and 9 bases from J, with 19 bases between. CDR3 protein: CASSLLRGPPGEQFF. Here the CDR3 DNA reads TGCGCCAGCAGCCTATTGCGGGGGCCCCCCGGTGAGCAGTTCTTC.

The chain combines TRBV24-1 with TRBJ2-2, with 8 bases aligning to TRBD1. Germline V gene lookup returns CDR1 KGHDR and CDR2 SFDVKD. This CDR3 comprises 15 residues. V lost 2 bases and J lost 3; bases outside the gene matches: 1. CDR3 DNA sequence: TGTGCCACCAGTGATTCGGACAGGGACACCGGGGAGCTGTTTTTT. Protein: CATSDSDRDTGELFF.

The chain is built from TRBV5-6 and TRBJ2-2; 12 bases match TRBD2. Trimming at V came to 3 bases and at J to 7 bases, leaving 7 bases not matched to a gene. The CDR3 has 16 residues. The V gene's germline CDR1 is SGHDT and CDR2 YYEEEE. The CDR3 nucleotides read TGTGCCAGCAGCTCAGCTAGCGGGGGGGCCTTCGGGGAGCTGTTTTTT. Residues: CASSSASGGAFGELFF.

The J gene is TRBJ1-4, the V gene TRBV19, with no clear D. This CDR3 has 14 residues. Germline V CDR1 and CDR2: LNHDA, SQIVND (reference sequence). V lost 5 bases, J lost 1 base, and 8 bases lay in between. CDR3 nucleotides: TGTGCCAGTAGTTGGGGAGGAACTAATGAAAAACTGTTTTTT. Its translation is CASSWGGTNEKLFF.

The chain links TRBV3-1 (or the pseudogene TRBV3-2) to TRBJ2-2; D is perhaps TRBD1 or TRBD2 (5 bases each). The germline gives CDR1 LGHDT, CDR2 YNNKEL (reference sequence). The length of the CDR3 is 17 residues. V lost 7 bases, J lost 3 bases, and 21 bases lay in between. This chain's CDR3 is CASTNIRGSPDTGELFF. CDR3 coding DNA: TGTGCCAGCACCAATATCCGGGGCAGCCCCGACACCGGGGAGCTGTTTTTT.

This chain uses TRBV5-6 with TRBJ2-6, with D possibly matching TRBD1 (6 bases). V was trimmed by 0 bases and J by 1 base, leaving 11 bases between them. The CDR3 length is 17 residues. Looked up from germline, CDR1 is SGHDT and CDR2 is YYEEEE. CDR3 DNA: TGTGCCAGCAGCTTGGATAGTGGGACATCTGGGGCCAACGTCCTGACTTTC. Translated: CASSLDSGTSGANVLTF.

The chain recombines TRBV5-4 with TRBJ2-1, with D possibly TRBD1 on 5 matching bases. V lost 1 base and J 14 bases, leaving 16 bases between the germline ends. Germline loops: CDR1 SGHNT, CDR2 YYREEE (reference sequence). The CDR3 loop spans 13 amino acids. The CDR3 spells CASSLNWVAGKFF. For the CDR3, the DNA is TGTGCCAGCAGCTTGAATTGGGTGGCAGGGAAGTTCTTC. Using reference TRBV5-4 and TRBJ2-1 for the parts outside the CDR3, the full variable domain is ETGVTQSPTHLIKTRGQQVTLRCSSQSGHNTVSWYQQALGQGPQFIFQYYREEENGRGNFPPRFSGLQFPNYSSELNVNALELDDSALYLCASSLNWVAGKFFGPGTRLTVL.

The sample holds one count of this clone. V gene TRBV2 combines with J gene TRBJ1-1; 7 bases align to TRBD1. Germline-derived CDR1 and CDR2 are SNHLY and FYNNEI. The CDR3 is 14 residues long. V was pared by 8 bases and J by 6 bases, with 12 bases of the junction left unmatched. CDR3 amino acids: CASVGTERRSEAFF. Written as DNA, the CDR3 is TGTGCCAGCGTTGGGACAGAAAGAAGGTCTGAAGCTTTCTTT.

A few counts support this clone. The V gene is TRBV6-5, the J gene TRBJ1-1, with D unresolved. The CDR3 runs to 13 residues. Germline V CDR1 and CDR2: MNHEY, SVGAGI. With 5 bases removed from V and 1 base from J, the gap between germline ends came to 8 bases. This chain's CDR3 is CASSKHPNTEAFF. The CDR3 region has the DNA TGTGCCAGCAGTAAACACCCGAACACTGAAGCTTTCTTT.

To note about this clone: Additional DNA sequences in this sample encode the identical CDR3. Here the CDR3 DNA reads TGTGCCAGCAGTTTTGGACAGGGGTACGAGCAGTACTTC. Its translation: CASSFGQGYEQYF. The chain is built from TRBV27 and TRBJ2-7, with TRBD1 matching 9 bases. This CDR3 spans 13 amino acids. Germline V gives CDR1 MNHEY, CDR2 SMNVEV (reference sequence). Trimming at V came to 3 bases and at J to 4 bases, leaving 1 base not matched to a gene.

The CDR3 here is CSVRNRDRGIYEQYF. CDR3 DNA sequence: TGCAGCGTACGCAACCGGGACAGGGGGATTTACGAGCAGTACTTC. The chain employs TRBV29-1 and TRBJ2-7; TRBD1 agrees at 11 bases. Germline loops: CDR1 SQVTM, CDR2 ANQGSEA. CDR3 size: 15 residues. Trimming cost V 6 bases and J 4 bases; bases outside gene matches: 11.

This clone came up a few times. The gene calls are TRBV18 and TRBJ1-4, with D unclear. This CDR3 spans 16 amino acids. Germline CDR1 KGHSH, CDR2 LQKENI. The V end was cut by 2 bases, the J end by 0 bases, with 10 bases between. The CDR3 sequence is CASSPFGETTNEKLFF. DNA of the CDR3: TGTGCCAGCTCACCATTCGGGGAGACAACTAATGAAAAACTGTTTTTT.

The V and J genes are TRBV7-3 and TRBJ2-1; no firm D call. This CDR3 spans 12 amino acids. Germline CDR1 is SGHTA and CDR2 is FQGTGA. V lost 4 bases to trimming and J lost 5 bases, with 6 bases between them. The CDR3 DNA reads as TGTGCCAGCAGCTCCACAAACAATGAGCAGTTCTTC. It translates to CASSSTNNEQFF.

The chain is built from TRBV11-2 and TRBJ1-4; D remains unclear. CDR1 and CDR2 (germline): SGHAT, FQNNGV. The length of the CDR3 is 12 residues. V lost 2 bases, J lost 7 bases, and 5 bases lay in between. The CDR3 loop is CASSLNSEKLFF. DNA of the CDR3: TGTGCCAGCAGCTTAAACAGTGAAAAACTGTTTTTT.

CDR3 loop: CASSLGVSATDTQYF. DNA for the CDR3: TGTGCCAGCAGCCTCGGTGTTAGCGCGACAGATACGCAGTATTTT. The chain carries TRBV11-2 and TRBJ2-3, with D perhaps matching TRBD2 (5 bases). Trimming shortened V by 5 bases and J by 3 bases, and 15 bases separated the two germline ends. The CDR3 sequence is 15 residues long. The germline V gene encodes CDR1 SGHAT and CDR2 FQNNGV.

The V and J genes are TRBV30 and TRBJ2-7, with 9 bases identical to TRBD1. Trimming cost V 2 bases and J 6 bases; bases outside gene matches: 11. This CDR3 spans 15 amino acids. Per germline, CDR1 GTSNPN and CDR2 SVGIG (reference sequence). CDR3 coding DNA: TGTGCCTGGAGTAACCTGGGGACAGGGAACAGCGAGCAGTACTTC. Its protein product is CAWSNLGTGNSEQYF.

The V call is TRBV14, the J call TRBJ2-5; tentatively, D is TRBD2 (5 bases). Germline V gene data show CDR1 as SGHDN and CDR2 as FVKESK. The length of the CDR3 is 13 residues. V was clipped by 1 base and J by 7 bases, with 10 bases between them. CDR3 bases: TGTGCCAGCAGCCAAGGAGGGAGAGGGACCCAGTACTTC. Its translation is CASSQGGRGTQYF.

V gene TRBV5-8 combines with J gene TRBJ2-1, with no clear D. Germline loops: CDR1 SGHTS, CDR2 YDEGEE. V was trimmed by 7 bases and J by 5 bases, leaving 13 bases between them. The CDR3 contains 13 residues. CDR3 DNA sequence: TGTGCCAGCTTGGGCAGGACCAACAATGAGCAGTTCTTC. Translation: CASLGRTNNEQFF.

V usage is TRBV7-2 and J usage is TRBJ1-6; the D is unclear. The V gene lost 1 base and the J gene lost 7 bases, with 11 bases spanning the gap. The CDR3 contains 15 residues. CDR1 and CDR2 (germline): SGHTA, FQGNSA. CDR3 residues: CASSLGSKTNSPLHF. CDR3 DNA: TGTGCCAGCAGCTTAGGCAGCAAGACCAATTCACCCCTCCACTTT.

This sequence joins TRBV5-1 and TRBJ2-2; D is possibly TRBD1 or TRBD2 (5 bases each). The CDR3 covers 15 residues. V was pared by 1 base and J by 5 bases, with 12 bases between. Germline lookup yields CDR1 SGHRS and CDR2 YFSETQ. The CDR3 here is CASSLMGRDTGELFF. As DNA, the CDR3 is TGCGCCAGCAGCTTGATGGGACGGGATACCGGGGAGCTGTTTTTT.

This clone occurred once. J is TRBJ2-1 and V is TRBV7-8; D remains unclear. V was clipped by 1 base and J by 6 bases, with 16 bases between them. Per germline, CDR1 SGHVS and CDR2 FQNEAQ. This CDR3 is built from 16 residues. The chain's CDR3 is CASSLEVGPSVNEQFF. In nucleotides, the CDR3 is TGTGCCAGCAGCTTAGAGGTAGGGCCGTCGGTCAATGAGCAGTTCTTC. Drawing the rest from reference TRBV7-8 and TRBJ2-1, the complete variable domain is GAGVSQSPRYKVAKRGQDVALRCDPISGHVSLFWYQQALGQGPEFLTYFQNEAQLDKSGLPSDRFFAERPEGSVSTLKIQRTQQEDSAVYLCASSLEVGPSVNEQFFGPGTRLTVL.

The chain recombines TRBV19 with TRBJ2-3; D is possibly TRBD2 (6 bases). Germline values: CDR1 LNHDA, CDR2 SQIVND (reference sequence). This CDR3 is built from 15 residues. Deletions cut 8 bases from V and 4 bases from J, with 19 bases between. The CDR3 loop is CASPPPGGEADTQYF. DNA of the CDR3: TGTGCCAGTCCTCCCCCCGGGGGTGAAGCAGATACGCAGTATTTT.

The J gene is TRBJ2-6, the V gene TRBV5-6; D call uncertain. Trimming took off 0 bases at V and 3 bases at J, with 1 base between the two ends. This CDR3 is 13 amino acids long. The germline gives CDR1 SGHDT, CDR2 YYEEEE. The CDR3 nucleotides read TGTGCCAGCAGCTTGGTTGGGGCCAACGTCCTGACTTTC. Residues: CASSLVGANVLTF.

The chain is built from TRBV7-9 and TRBJ2-5, with no clear D. Germline V gene sequence: CDR1 SEHNR, CDR2 FQNEAQ (reference sequence). This CDR3 comprises 12 residues. V shed 3 bases and J shed 5 bases, with 7 bases lying between them. CDR3 nucleotides: TGTGCCAGCAGCTTCACCCGGGAGACCCAGTACTTC. This sequence encodes CASSFTRETQYF.